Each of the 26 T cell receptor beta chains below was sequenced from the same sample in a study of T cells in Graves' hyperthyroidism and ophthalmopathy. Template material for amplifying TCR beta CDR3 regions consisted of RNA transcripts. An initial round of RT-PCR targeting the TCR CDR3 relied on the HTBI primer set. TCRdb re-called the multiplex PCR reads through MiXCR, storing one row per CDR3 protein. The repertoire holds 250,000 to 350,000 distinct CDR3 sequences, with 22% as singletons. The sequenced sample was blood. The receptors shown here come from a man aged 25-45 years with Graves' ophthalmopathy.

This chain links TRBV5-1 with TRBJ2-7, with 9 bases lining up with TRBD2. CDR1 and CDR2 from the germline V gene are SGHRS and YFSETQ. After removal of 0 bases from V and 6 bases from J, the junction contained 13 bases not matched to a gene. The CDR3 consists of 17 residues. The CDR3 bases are TGCGCCAGCAGCTTGGCTCGGGCTAGCGGGACGATGGGCGAGCAGTACTTC. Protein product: CASSLARASGTMGEQYF.

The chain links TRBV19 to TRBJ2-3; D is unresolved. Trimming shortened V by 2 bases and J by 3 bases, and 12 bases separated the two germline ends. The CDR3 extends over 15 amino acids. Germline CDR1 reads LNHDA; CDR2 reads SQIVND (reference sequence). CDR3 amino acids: CASSISLHGTDTQYF. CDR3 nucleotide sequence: TGTGCCAGTAGTATATCACTACACGGGACAGATACGCAGTATTTT.

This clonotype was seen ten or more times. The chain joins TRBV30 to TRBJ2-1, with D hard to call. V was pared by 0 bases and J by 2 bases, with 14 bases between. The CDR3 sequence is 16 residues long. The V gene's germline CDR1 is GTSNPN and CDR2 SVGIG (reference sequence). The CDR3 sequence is CAWSVPTGGAYNEQFF. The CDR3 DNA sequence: TGTGCCTGGAGTGTACCCACGGGCGGAGCCTACAATGAGCAGTTCTTC.

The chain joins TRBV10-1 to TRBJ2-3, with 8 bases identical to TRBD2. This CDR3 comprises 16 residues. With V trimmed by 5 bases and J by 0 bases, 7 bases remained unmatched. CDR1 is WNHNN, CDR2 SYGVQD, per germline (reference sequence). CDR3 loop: CASSLTAGASTDTQYF. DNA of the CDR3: TGCGCCAGCAGTCTGACAGCGGGAGCGAGCACAGATACGCAGTATTTT.

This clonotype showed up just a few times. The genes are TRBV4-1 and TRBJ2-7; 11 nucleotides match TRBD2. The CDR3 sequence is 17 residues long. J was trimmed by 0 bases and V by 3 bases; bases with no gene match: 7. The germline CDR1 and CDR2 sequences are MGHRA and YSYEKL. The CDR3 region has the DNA TGCGCCAGCAGCCACACTCTAGCGGGAGGCCCCTCCTACGAGCAGTACTTC. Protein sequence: CASSHTLAGGPSYEQYF.

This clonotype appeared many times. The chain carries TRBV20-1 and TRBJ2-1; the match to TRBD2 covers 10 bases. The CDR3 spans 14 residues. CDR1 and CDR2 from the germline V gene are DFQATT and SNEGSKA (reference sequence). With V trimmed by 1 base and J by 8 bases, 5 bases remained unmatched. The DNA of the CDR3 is TGCAGTGCTAGAGTCAGCGGGAGGGCCTATGAGCAGTTCTTC. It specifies CSARVSGRAYEQFF.

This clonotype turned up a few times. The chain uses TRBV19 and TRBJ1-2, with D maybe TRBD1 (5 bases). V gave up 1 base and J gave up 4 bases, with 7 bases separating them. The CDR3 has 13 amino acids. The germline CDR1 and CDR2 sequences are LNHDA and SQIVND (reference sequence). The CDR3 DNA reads TGTGCCAGTAGTATAGGGGGCGCCTATGGCTACACCTTC. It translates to CASSIGGAYGYTF.

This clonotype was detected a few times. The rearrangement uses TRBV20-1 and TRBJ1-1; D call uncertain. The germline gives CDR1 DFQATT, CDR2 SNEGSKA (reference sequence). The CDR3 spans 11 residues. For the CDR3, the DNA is TGCAGCTCCGCGGGTCGGACTGAAGCTTTCTTT. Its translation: CSSAGRTEAFF.

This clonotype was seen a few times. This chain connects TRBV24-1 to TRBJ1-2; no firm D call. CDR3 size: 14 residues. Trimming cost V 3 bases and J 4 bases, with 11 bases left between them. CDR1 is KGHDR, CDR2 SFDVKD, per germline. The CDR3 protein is CATSDHQAPYGYTF. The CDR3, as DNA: TGTGCCACCAGTGATCATCAGGCCCCCTATGGCTACACCTTC.

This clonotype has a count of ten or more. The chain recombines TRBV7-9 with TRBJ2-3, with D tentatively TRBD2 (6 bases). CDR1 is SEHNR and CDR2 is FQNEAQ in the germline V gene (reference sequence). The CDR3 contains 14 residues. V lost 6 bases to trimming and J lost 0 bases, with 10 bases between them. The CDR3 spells CASSPGASTDTQYF. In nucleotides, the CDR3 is TGTGCCAGCAGTCCGGGAGCTAGCACAGATACGCAGTATTTT.

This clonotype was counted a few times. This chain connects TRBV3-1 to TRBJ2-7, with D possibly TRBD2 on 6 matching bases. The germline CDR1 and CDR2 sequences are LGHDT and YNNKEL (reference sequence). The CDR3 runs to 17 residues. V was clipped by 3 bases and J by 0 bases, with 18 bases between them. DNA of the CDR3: TGTGCCAGCAGCCAGCGCACTTCCGGGACTGTCTCCTACGAGCAGTACTTC. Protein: CASSQRTSGTVSYEQYF.

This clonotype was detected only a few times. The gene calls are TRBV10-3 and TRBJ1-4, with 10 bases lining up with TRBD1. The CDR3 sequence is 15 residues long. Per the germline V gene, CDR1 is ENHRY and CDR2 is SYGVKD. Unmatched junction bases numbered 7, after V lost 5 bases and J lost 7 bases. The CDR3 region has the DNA TGTGCCATCAGTTCCGGTGGGACAGGGGTTGAAAAACTGTTTTTT. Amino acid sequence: CAISSGGTGVEKLFF.

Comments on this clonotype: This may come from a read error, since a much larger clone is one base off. The CDR3 spells CASSPWAGGADAQYF. CDR3 sequence (DNA): TGTGCCAGCAGCCCCTGGGCAGGGGGAGCAGATGCGCAGTATTTT. The chain employs TRBV7-9 and TRBJ2-3; 7 nucleotides align to TRBD1. From germline, CDR1 is SEHNR and CDR2 FQNEAQ (reference sequence). The CDR3 is made up of 15 amino acids.

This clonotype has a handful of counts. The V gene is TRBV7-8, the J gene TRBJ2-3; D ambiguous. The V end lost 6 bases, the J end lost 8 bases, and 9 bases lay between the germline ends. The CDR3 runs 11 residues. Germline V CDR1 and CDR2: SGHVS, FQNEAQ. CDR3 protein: CASRQSLTQYF. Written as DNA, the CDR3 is TGTGCCAGCAGGCAGTCACTTACGCAGTATTTT.

The CDR3 spells CSVAGLRLSSGNTIYF. Here the CDR3 DNA reads TGCAGCGTTGCCGGACTCAGACTTAGCTCTGGAAACACCATATATTTT. The rearrangement joins TRBV29-1 to TRBJ1-3; D is ambiguous. Germline values: CDR1 SQVTM, CDR2 ANQGSEA. V was trimmed by 4 bases and J by 0 bases, leaving 16 bases between them. This CDR3 has 16 residues. The full variable domain, in which reference TRBV29-1 and TRBJ1-3 provide the parts outside the CDR3, is SAVISQKPSRDICQRGTSLTIQCQVDSQVTMMFWYRQQPGQSLTLIATANQGSEATYESGFVIDKFPISRPNLTFSTLTVSNMSPEDSSIYLCSVAGLRLSSGNTIYFGEGSWLTVV.

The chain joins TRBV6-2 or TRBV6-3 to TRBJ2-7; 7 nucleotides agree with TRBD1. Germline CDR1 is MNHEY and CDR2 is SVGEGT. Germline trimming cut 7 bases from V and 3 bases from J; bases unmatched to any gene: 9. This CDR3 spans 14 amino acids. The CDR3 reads CASTRGLLGYEQYF. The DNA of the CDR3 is TGTGCCAGCACAAGGGGGCTATTGGGCTACGAGCAGTACTTC.

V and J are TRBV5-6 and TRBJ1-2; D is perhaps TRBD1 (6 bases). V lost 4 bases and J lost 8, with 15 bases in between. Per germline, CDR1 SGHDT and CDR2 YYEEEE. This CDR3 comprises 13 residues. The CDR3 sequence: CASSTGNWGGYTF. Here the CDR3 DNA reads TGTGCCAGCAGCACAGGGAACTGGGGAGGCTACACCTTC.

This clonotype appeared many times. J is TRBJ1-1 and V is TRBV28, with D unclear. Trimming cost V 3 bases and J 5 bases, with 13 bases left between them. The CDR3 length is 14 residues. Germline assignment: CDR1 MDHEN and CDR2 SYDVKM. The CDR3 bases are TGTGCCAGCAGTTTCCTATCCGGGGTAACTGAAGCTTTCTTT. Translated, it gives CASSFLSGVTEAFF.

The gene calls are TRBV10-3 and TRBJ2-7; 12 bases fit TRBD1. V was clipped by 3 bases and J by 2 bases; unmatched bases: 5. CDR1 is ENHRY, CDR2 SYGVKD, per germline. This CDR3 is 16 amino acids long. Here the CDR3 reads CAISEPGTGGTYEQYF. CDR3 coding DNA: TGTGCCATCAGTGAACCCGGGACAGGGGGCACCTACGAGCAGTACTTC.

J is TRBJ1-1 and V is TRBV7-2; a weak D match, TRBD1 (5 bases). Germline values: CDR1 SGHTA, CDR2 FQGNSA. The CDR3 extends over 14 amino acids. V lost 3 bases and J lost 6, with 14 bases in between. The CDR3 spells CASSFAGGSAEAFF. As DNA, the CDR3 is TGTGCCAGCAGCTTCGCCGGGGGAAGCGCTGAAGCTTTCTTT.

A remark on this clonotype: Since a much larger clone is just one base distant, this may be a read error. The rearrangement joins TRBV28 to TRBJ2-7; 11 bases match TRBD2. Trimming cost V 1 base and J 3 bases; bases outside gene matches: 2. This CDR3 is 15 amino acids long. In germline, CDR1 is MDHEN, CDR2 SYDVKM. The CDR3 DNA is TGTGCCAGCAGTTTATCCGGGACTAGCGGCTACGAGCAGTACTTC. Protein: CASSLSGTSGYEQYF.

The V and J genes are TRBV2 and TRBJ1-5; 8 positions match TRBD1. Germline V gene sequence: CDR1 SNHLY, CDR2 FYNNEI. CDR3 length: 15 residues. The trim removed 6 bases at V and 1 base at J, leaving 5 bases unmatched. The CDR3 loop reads CASRPQGASNQPQHF. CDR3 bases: TGTGCCAGCAGACCCCAGGGGGCGAGCAATCAGCCCCAGCATTTT.

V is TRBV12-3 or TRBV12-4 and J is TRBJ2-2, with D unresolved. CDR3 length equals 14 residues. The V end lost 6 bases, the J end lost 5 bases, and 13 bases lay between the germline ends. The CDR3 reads CASSRAWATGELFF. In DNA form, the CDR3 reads TGTGCCAGCAGCCGAGCATGGGCGACCGGGGAGCTGTTTTTT.

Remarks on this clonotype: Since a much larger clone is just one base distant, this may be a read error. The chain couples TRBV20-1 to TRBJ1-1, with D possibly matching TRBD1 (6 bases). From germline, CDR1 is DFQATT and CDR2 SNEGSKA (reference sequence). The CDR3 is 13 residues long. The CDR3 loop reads CSASWTVNTEASF. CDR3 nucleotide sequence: TGCAGTGCTAGTTGGACAGTGAACACTGAAGCTTCCTTT.

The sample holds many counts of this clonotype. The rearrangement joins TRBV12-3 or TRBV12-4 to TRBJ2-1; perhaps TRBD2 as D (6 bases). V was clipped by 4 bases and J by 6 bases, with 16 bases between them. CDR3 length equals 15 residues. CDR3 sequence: CASSSLAERPNEQFF. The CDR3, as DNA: TGTGCCAGCAGTTCCTTAGCGGAGAGGCCCAATGAGCAGTTCTTC.

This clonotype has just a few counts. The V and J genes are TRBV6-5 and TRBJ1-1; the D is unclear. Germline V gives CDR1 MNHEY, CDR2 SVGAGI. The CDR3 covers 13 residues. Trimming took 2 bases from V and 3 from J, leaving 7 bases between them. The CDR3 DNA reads TGTGCCAGCAGTTACCAGGTTGACACTGAAGCTTTCTTT. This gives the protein CASSYQVDTEAFF.